The clone carrying this T cell receptor (beta chain) was detected once. Its specificity is not known. The data were obtained in a study of OX40 agonist ivuxolimab in advanced cancers. Study in general: Patients undergoing dose escalation presented with hepatocellular carcinoma, melanoma, renal cell or head and neck cancer. Antecedent anti-PD-1, anti-PD-L1 or anti-CTLA-4 therapy was permissible, with under 50% having received some. Notes on the study in general: With doses of 0.1-3.0 mg/kg, partial responders showed among the lowest clonal expansion.

CDR1 and CDR2 (germline): MDHEN, SYDVKM. The CDR3 consists of 13 residues. Between the trimmed V and J ends, which lost 2 bases and 1 base, there was a span of 5 bases. Produced via immunoSEQ multiplex PCR; TCRdb's table is partial and in-frame only. The sample holds some 53,000 clones, 85% to 95% seen once. This sequence was found in an adult with an advanced solid tumor such as melanoma, head and neck, liver or kidney cancer. The V call is TRBV28, the J call TRBJ2-5; D not resolved. The material sequenced was CD4+ or CD8+ T cells sorted from blood, taken in a trial of the OX40 agonist ivuxolimab. CDR3 coding DNA: TGTGCCAGCAGTTTAAGAGGCCAAGAGACCCAGTACTTC. Translated: CASSLRGQETQYF.